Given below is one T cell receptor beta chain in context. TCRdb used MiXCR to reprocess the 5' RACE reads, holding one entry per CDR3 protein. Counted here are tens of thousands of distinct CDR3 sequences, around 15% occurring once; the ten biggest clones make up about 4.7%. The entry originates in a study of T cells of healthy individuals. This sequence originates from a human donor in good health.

The CDR3 is CSARLHSGGSGNTIYF. The CDR3 DNA is TGCAGTGCTAGACTACATTCGGGAGGCTCTGGAAACACCATATATTTT. The V call is TRBV20-1, the J call TRBJ1-3; no clear D gene. CDR1 and CDR2 from the germline V gene are DFQATT and SNEGSKA (reference sequence). The CDR3 runs 16 residues. V dropped 2 bases and J dropped 0 bases, with 14 bases sitting between them.